This T cell receptor beta chain is from a study of preoperative IRX-2 immunotherapy in early breast cancer. V dropped 2 bases and J dropped 0 bases, with 11 bases sitting between them. Germline V gene lookup returns CDR1 SGHTA and CDR2 FQGNSA. The CDR3 is 15 amino acids. The treatment was: preoperative locoregional IRX-2 cytokine immunotherapy. Preoperative locoregional IRX-2 cytokine immunotherapy was tested in the phase Ib source study. Libraries were prepared by immunoSEQ multiplex PCR; TCRdb keeps only in-frame clonotypes and omits some of them. The top ten clones hold approximately 12% of a sample with about 2,700 clones, about 75% of them seen once.

The clonotype originates from a human donor with breast cancer. The sample here was tumor tissue, taken before IRX-2 immunotherapy. The chain is built from TRBV7-2 and TRBJ2-7; tentatively, D is TRBD1 or TRBD2 (5 bases each). CDR3 in amino acids: CASSLLAGSSYEQYF. The CDR3 region has the DNA TGTGCCAGCAGCTTATTGGCAGGGAGCTCCTACGAGCAGTACTTC.